Reported below is one T cell receptor beta chain. The table came from immunoSEQ multiplex PCR; TCRdb's copy has only in-frame clones and leaves some out. In the table there are 40,000 to 55,000 clones, approximately 90% of which are singletons. Germline V gene lookup returns CDR1 LNHDA and CDR2 SQIVND (reference sequence). The CDR3 length is 14 residues. Between the trimmed V and J ends, which lost 4 bases and 2 bases, there was a span of 11 bases. This record belongs to a study of blood T cell repertoires in COVID-19. Study-wide context: Both acute and convalescent COVID-19 samples were obtained from the United States, Italy and Spain.

The source material was peripheral blood. The genes are TRBV19 and TRBJ2-5; D is perhaps TRBD2 (6 bases). This TCR came from a man aged 50 to 60 with COVID-19, enrolled during active disease. Written as DNA, the CDR3 is TGTGCCAGTAGTACCGCGGGAACTCAAGAGACCCAGTACTTC. It translates to CASSTAGTQETQYF.